This T cell receptor (beta chain) was identified in a study of CD8 T cells in Susac syndrome (dated by TCRdb to the late 2010s). Turning to the overall study: Whether CD8+ T cell activation and differentiation in Susac syndrome was antigen driven was tested using repertoire sequencing.

Based on the germline V gene, the CDR1 and CDR2 sequences are MGHRA and YSYEKL. V sheds 1 base and J sheds 10 bases, leaving 13 bases between their ends. Counted from cysteine to phenylalanine, this CDR3 has 13 amino acids. Only CDR3 DNA is held: 39 bases, read in frame from base 1. High-throughput TCR beta sequencing profiled peripheral blood CD8+ and CD4+ T cells from healthy donors, Susac syndrome patients and multiple sclerosis patients. Healthy donors were age- and sex-matched controls. CD8+ TEMRA cells were enriched by FACS, while bulk CD8+ and CD4+ T cells were purified by magnetic negative isolation. Blood was drawn into EDTA tubes, processed within 24 hours, and PBMCs were isolated by density gradient centrifugation. PBMCs intended for TCR sequencing were cryopreserved in liquid nitrogen and were subsequently thawed in a 37 degrees C water bath. A purity of at least 90% was achieved for sorted or isolated CD4+, CD8+ and CD8+ TEMRA cells.

RNA was extracted using the RNeasy kit, and about 0.45 to 1 microgram was reverse transcribed with random hexamers. The immunoSEQ multiplex PCR assay, which covers 54 Vbeta and 13 Jbeta segments, was used to amplify TCR beta CDR3 regions. PCR amplification bias was corrected using a synthetic template baseline for primer optimization and computational correction. The original methods were these. Reads were annotated to V, D and J genes per IMGT and analyzed with immunoSEQ Analyzer, keeping only productive sequences. To calculate clonality, Shannon entropy was normalized by log2 of the number of productive unique sequences and then subtracted from one. For each patient and control, public and private clones were evaluated within the 100 most prevalent clones. A clone was defined as Susac-specific if it was absent from the healthy and MS cohorts, from some 1,100 published viral clones and from other ImmuneACCESS disease sequences. Using fastp at Q25 and MiXCR, TCRdb reprocessed the public reads and kept productive beta chains. Entries that share a CDR3 protein sequence are merged under the most common genes and DNA. TCRdb assigned the V and J calls; the authors' analysis was not used. The sample includes 150,000 or so distinct CDR3 sequences, with over 85% observed a single time. The ten largest clonotypes hold approximately 0.14% of the sample.

In the case of this clonotype: The antigen it binds to is not known. The sample holds no much larger clone one base away, and base qualities are not on file.

Overall study results and their limits: The number of individuals in the TCR sequencing and HLA analysis was recognized as being relatively small.

The TCR was taken from a human donor in good health. Sequencing used CD4+ T cells from PBMCs. Recombination joined TRBV4-1 with TRBJ1-1; perhaps TRBD1 is the D gene, with 5 bases matching. The DNA sequence is TGCGCCAGCAGCCAAGGGCCCGGGACGGCAGCTTTCTTT. Translated, this is CASSQGPGTAAFF.